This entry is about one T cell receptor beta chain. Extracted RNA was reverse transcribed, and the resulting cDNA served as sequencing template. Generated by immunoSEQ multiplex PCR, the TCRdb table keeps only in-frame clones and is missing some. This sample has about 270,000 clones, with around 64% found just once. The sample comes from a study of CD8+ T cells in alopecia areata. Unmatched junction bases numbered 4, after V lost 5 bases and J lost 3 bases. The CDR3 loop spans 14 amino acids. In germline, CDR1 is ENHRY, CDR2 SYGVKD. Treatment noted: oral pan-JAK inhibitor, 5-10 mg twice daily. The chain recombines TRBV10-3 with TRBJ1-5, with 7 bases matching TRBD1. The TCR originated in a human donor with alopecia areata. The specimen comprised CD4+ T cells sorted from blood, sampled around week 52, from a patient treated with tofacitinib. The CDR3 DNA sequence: TGTGCCATCAGTTCAGGGGGTAACAATCAGCCCCAGCATTTT. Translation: CAISSGGNNQPQHF.